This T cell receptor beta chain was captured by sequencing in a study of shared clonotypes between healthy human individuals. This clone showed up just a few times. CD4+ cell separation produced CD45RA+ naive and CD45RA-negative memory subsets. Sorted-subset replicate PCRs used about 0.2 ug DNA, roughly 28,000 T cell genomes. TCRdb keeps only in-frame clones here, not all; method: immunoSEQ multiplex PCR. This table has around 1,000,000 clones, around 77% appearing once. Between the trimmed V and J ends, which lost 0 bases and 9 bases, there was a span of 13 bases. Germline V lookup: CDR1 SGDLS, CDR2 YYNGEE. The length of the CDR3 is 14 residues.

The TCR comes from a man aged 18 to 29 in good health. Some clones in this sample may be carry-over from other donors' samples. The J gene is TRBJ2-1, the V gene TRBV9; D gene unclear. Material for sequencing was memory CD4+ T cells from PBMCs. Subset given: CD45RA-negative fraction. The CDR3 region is CASSVAPALGEQFF. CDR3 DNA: TGTGCCAGCAGCGTAGCCCCCGCGTTGGGTGAGCAGTTCTTC.